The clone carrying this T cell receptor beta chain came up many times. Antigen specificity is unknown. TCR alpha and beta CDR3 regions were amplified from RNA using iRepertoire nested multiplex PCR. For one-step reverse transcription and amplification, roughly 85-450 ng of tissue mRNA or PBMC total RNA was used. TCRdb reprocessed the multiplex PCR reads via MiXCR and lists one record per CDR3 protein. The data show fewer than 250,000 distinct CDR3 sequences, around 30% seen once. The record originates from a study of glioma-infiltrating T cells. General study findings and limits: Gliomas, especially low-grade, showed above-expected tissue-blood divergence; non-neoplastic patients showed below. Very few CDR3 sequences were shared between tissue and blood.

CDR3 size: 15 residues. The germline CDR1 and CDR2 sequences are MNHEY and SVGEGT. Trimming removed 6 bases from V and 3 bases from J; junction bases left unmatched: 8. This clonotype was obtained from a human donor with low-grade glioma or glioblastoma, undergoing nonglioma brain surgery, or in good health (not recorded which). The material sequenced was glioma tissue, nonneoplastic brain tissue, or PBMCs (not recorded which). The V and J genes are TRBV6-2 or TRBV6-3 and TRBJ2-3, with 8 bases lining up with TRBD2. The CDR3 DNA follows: TGTGCCAGCAGCCGGCCGGGACTAGGAACAGATACGCAGTATTTT. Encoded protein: CASSRPGLGTDTQYF.